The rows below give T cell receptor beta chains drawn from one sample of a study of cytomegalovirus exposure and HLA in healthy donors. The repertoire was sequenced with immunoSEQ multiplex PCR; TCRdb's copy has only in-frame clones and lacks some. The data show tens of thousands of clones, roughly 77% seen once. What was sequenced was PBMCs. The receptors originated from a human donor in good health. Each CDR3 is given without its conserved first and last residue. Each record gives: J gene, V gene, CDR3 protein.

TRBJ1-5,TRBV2,ASRGTGVNSNQPQH
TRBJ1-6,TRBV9,ASSATGNSPLH
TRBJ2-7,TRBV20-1,SASRGFEQY
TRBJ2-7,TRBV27,ASSYSGSYEQY
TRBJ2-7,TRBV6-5,ASSYFDRASLYEQY
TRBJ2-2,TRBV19,ASSIVGRGTGELF
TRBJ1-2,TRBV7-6,AKTGEVHGYT
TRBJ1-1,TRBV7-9,ASSPAGSTEAF
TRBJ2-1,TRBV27,ASSLRGQALYNEQF
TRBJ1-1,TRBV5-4,ASRLQLTSVNTEAF
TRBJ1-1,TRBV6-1,ASSELARTVTEAF
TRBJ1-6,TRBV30,AWTTNRGTSSYNSPLH
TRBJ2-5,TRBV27,ASSLLASGGQETQY
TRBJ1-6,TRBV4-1,ASSQGASRSYNSPLH
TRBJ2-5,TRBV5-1,ASSTPGVGETQY
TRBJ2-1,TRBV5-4,ASSLGGLGNNEQF